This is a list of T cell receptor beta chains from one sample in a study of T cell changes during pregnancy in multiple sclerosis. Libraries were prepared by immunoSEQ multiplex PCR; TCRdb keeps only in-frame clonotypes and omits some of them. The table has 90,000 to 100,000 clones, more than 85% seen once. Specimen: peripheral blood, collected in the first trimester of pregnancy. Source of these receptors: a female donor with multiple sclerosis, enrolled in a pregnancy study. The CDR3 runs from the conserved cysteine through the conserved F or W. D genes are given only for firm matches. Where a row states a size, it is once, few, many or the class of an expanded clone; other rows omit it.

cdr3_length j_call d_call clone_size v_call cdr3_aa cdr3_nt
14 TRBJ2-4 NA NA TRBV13 CASSRTGIKNIQYF TGTGCCAGCAGCCGCACGGGGATTAAAAACATTCAGTACTTC
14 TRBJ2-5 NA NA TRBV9 CASSGLTGQETQYF TGTGCCAGCAGCGGACTTACGGGACAAGAGACCCAGTACTTC
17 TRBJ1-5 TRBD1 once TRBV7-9 CASSFAPGQGAGQPQHF TGTGCCAGCAGCTTTGCCCCGGGACAGGGGGCAGGTCAGCCCCAGCATTTT
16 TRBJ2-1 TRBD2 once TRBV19 CASSIRASGRGNEQFF TGTGCCAGTAGTATAAGGGCTAGCGGGAGGGGTAATGAGCAGTTCTTC
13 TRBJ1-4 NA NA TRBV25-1 CASSPGGVEKLFF TGTGCCAGCAGTCCGGGAGGGGTTGAAAAACTGTTTTTT
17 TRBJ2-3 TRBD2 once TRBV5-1 CASGLAGGLASTDTQYF TGCGCCAGCGGGCTAGCGGGAGGCCTCGCTAGCACAGATACGCAGTATTTT
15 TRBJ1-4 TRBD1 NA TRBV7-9 CASSLTGAVNEKLFF TGTGCCAGCAGCTTAACAGGGGCGGTTAATGAAAAACTGTTTTTT
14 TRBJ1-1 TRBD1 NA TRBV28 CASIEGALNTEAFF TGTGCCAGCATTGAGGGGGCTTTGAACACTGAAGCTTTCTTT
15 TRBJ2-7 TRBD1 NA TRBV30 CAWSSGTGPLRGQYF TGTGCCTGGAGTTCCGGGACAGGGCCCCTACGAGGGCAGTACTTC
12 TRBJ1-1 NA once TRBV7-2 CASSLGAVEAFF TGTGCCAGCAGCTTAGGAGCGGTTGAAGCTTTCTTT
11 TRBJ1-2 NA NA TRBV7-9 CASSPDRVYTF TGTGCCAGCAGCCCCGACAGAGTCTACACCTTC
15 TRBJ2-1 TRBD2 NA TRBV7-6 CASSSLAGDYNEQFF TGTGCCAGCAGCTCATTAGCGGGAGACTACAATGAGCAGTTCTTC
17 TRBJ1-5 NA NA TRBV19 CASSEGLFTRVHQPQHF TGTGCCAGTAGTGAGGGACTATTTACAAGGGTCCATCAGCCCCAGCATTTT
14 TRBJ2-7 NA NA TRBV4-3 CASSQYPGSGEQYF TGCGCCAGCAGCCAATATCCGGGGAGCGGCGAGCAGTACTTC
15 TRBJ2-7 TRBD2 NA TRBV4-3 CASSQGLAGVYEQYF TGCGCCAGCAGCCAAGGGCTAGCGGGAGTGTACGAGCAGTACTTC
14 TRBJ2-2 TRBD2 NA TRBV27 CASSFASGTGELFF TGTGCCAGCAGTTTCGCTAGCGGGACCGGGGAGCTGTTTTTT
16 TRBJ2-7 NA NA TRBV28 CASSFHLQALSYEQYF TGTGCCAGCAGTTTTCACCTACAGGCCCTCTCCTACGAGCAGTACTTC
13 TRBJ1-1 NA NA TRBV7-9 CASDLTGNTEAFF TGTGCCAGCGACTTAACGGGTAACACTGAAGCTTTCTTT
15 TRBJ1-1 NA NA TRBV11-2 CASSLVRRVNTEAFF TGTGCCAGCAGCTTAGTTCGACGGGTGAACACTGAAGCTTTCTTT
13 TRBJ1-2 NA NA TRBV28 CASSFPVSYGYTF TGTGCCAGCAGTTTCCCCGTGAGCTATGGCTACACCTTC
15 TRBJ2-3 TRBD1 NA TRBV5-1 CASSFQGAGTDTQYF TGCGCCAGCAGCTTTCAGGGGGCCGGCACAGATACGCAGTATTTT
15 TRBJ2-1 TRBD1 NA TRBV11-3 CASSNRDRGYNEQFF TGTGCCAGCAGCAACCGGGACAGGGGCTACAATGAGCAGTTCTTC
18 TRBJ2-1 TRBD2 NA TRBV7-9 CASRSGLAGGPMRNEQFF TGTGCCAGCCGGAGTGGACTAGCGGGAGGGCCAATGAGGAATGAGCAGTTCTTC
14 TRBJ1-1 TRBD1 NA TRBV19 CASSMNRGHTEAFF TGTGCCAGTAGTATGAACAGGGGCCACACTGAAGCTTTCTTT
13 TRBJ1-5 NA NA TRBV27 CASSFGVNQPQHF TGTGCCAGCAGTTTCGGAGTAAATCAGCCCCAGCATTTT
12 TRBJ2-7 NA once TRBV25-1 CASSFETKTQYF TGTGCCAGCAGTTTCGAGACTAAGACGCAGTACTTC
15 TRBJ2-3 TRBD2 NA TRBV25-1 CASSAGGGSTDTQYF TGTGCCAGCAGTGCGGGGGGGGGTAGCACAGATACGCAGTATTTT
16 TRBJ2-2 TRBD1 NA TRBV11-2 CASSSGGTGDTGELFF TGTGCCAGCAGCTCAGGAGGGACAGGCGACACCGGGGAGCTGTTTTTT